This TCR beta chain came from a study of cytomegalovirus exposure and HLA in healthy donors (dated 2017 in TCRdb). About the investigation overall: According to a later analysis, one platform produced both the 110 or so validation repertoires and the 666 repertoires of the first cohort. To predict cytomegalovirus infection status, the study combined high-throughput TCR immunosequencing, statistical association of individual TCRs with disease status, and machine learning. The aim of the study was to test whether cataloging public T cell receptors could identify signatures of past pathogen exposure. Besides the first cohort of roughly 700 subjects, a separate validation cohort made up of some 110 different subjects was used. General conclusions and limits of the study: A few of the identified cytomegalovirus-associated TCR beta chains were confirmed in vitro to be specific for cytomegalovirus antigens. While some public TCRs were present in many individuals, most TCR sequences turned up only very rarely across donors. The classifier was reported to diagnose cytomegalovirus status with high specificity and sensitivity in both the original cohort and the validation cohort. In the study, around 150 TCR beta chains were listed as associated with cytomegalovirus. It was suggested by the authors that the approach could potentially be generalized to other disease states and immunological phenotypes. A later analysis had no HLA typing for the validation cohort, so co-occurrence there was scored across all 130 or so repertoires. In a later analysis, TCRs clustered in the first cohort were found to also tend to co-occur in the 120 or so validation repertoires, with approximately 94% of cluster scores above 0.

The CDR3 holds 15 amino acids from the cysteine to the phenylalanine. Only the CDR3 part of the read is kept: 45 bases, read in frame from the first base. At the junction V is shortened by 3 bases and J by 4 bases; bases outside the gene matches: 8. CDR1 and CDR2, per the germline V gene, are SQVTM and ANQGSEA. This clone was picked up many times. What this receptor recognizes is not known. There are no base qualities to consult, and no much larger clone falls within one base. To prepare the library, the immunoSEQ multiplex PCR assay was applied. The study's processing was this. A statistical classification framework was built for diagnosing cytomegalovirus status from the catalog of TCR beta chain sequences. TCRdb retrieved this table from immuneACCESS and kept in-frame rearrangements only. Not all clones are present; in checked studies, unresolved V genes account for under half, and no reason is known for the remainder. That table furnishes V, J and clone size, whereas the DNA furnished D and trimming. The sample records 100,000 or so clones, 85% to 95% of which are singletons. The ten largest account for roughly 0.9% of the sample.

The donors were included in the validation cohort of over a hundred subjects, a group kept apart from the roughly 700-subject first cohort. The chain is made from TRBV29-1 and TRBJ1-1; 10 nucleotides in the junction match TRBD1. The origin of this receptor is a woman aged 18-35 years in good health and CMV-seronegative. The sequencing input was PBMCs. CDR3 region: CSVDEVTGGGTEAFF. The DNA reads TGCAGCGTTGACGAGGTGACAGGGGGCGGCACTGAAGCTTTCTTT.